Listed below are T cell receptor beta chains from one sample, sequenced in a study of cytomegalovirus exposure and HLA in healthy donors. Sequencing was performed with immunoSEQ multiplex PCR; in TCRdb, only in-frame clones are kept and a portion is missing. This sample has 110,000 to 150,000 clones, with about three quarters found just once. The sample taken for sequencing was PBMCs. Receptors originate from a male donor in good health and CMV-seropositive. CDR3s include the opening cysteine and the closing phenylalanine or tryptophan. Each record gives: V gene, D gene, J gene, clone size, CDR3 protein, CDR3 DNA. A D gene is named only where the DNA matches it firmly. The listing skips clone size in some rows; elsewhere it reads once, few, many or a size class.

TRBV7-9	NA	TRBJ1-6	NA	CASSFGVWGGATSLHF	TGTGCCAGCAGCTTTGGGGTTTGGGGGGGGGCGACCTCCCTCCACTTT
TRBV21-1	NA	TRBJ1-1	NA	CASSKTSDRGRPVTKPSYTEAFF	TGTGCCAGCAGCAAGACCTCCGACAGGGGAAGGCCCGTGACAAAACCCTCGTACACTGAAGCTTTCTTT
TRBV7-9	TRBD1	TRBJ1-2	NA	CSSSSFGEPGQGNYGYTF	TGTTCCAGCAGCTCGTTTGGGGAGCCGGGACAGGGAAACTATGGCTACACCTTC
TRBV19	NA	TRBJ1-6	few	CASTKGEASPLHF	TGTGCCAGTACGAAGGGGGAAGCATCACCCCTCCACTTT
TRBV15	NA	TRBJ2-2	NA	CATSSLRGEHRGAVF	TGTGCCACCAGCAGTCTCAGGGGAGAGCACCGGGGAGCTGTTTTT
TRBV5-1	NA	TRBJ2-1	few	CASSGGGPRDNEQFF	TGCGCCAGCAGCGGGGGGGGGCCTAGGGACAATGAGCAGTTCTTC
TRBV7-9	NA	TRBJ2-1	NA	CASSLGQYNEQFF	TGTGCCAGCAGCTTAGGACAGTACAATGAGCAGTTCTTC
TRBV6-4	TRBD1	TRBJ1-4	once	CAIQTGLGEKLFF	TGTGCCATCCAGACAGGGCTTGGTGAAAAACTGTTTTTT
TRBV27	NA	TRBJ2-7	NA	CASSYRESYEQYF	TGTGCCAGCAGCTACAGGGAAAGCTACGAGCAGTACTTC
TRBV6-5	TRBD1	TRBJ2-7	once	CASSYLTGPYEQYF	TGTGCCAGCAGTTACTTGACAGGGCCCTACGAGCAGTACTTC
TRBV29-1	NA	TRBJ1-1	NA	CSVERGEAFF	TGCAGCGTTGAACGGGGTGAAGCTTTCTTT
TRBV30	TRBD1	TRBJ1-1	once	CAWSRTGDTEAFF	TGTGCCTGGAGTAGGACAGGGGACACTGAAGCTTTCTTT
TRBV15	TRBD2	TRBJ2-7	NA	CATSSRREVEQYF	TGTGCCACCAGCAGTCGGCGGGAGGTTGAGCAGTACTTC
TRBV19	TRBD1	TRBJ1-4	NA	CASTRDRVGEKLFF	TGTGCCAGTACCAGGGACAGGGTTGGTGAAAAACTGTTTTTT
TRBV7-7	TRBD2	TRBJ2-7	few	CASSLGEAGAGYEQYF	TGTGCTAGCAGCTTAGGGGAAGCGGGGGCCGGCTACGAGCAGTACTTC
TRBV7-8	NA	TRBJ2-3	NA	CASSLSGDTPSTDTQYF	TGTGCCAGCAGCTTAAGCGGGGACACTCCTAGCACAGATACGCAGTATTTT
TRBV13	NA	TRBJ2-1	NA	CASSYHRVNEQFF	TGTGCCAGCAGCTATCACAGGGTAAATGAGCAGTTCTTC
TRBV5-1	TRBD1	TRBJ2-1	NA	CASSFTPGQGPLGGYNEQFF	TGCGCCAGCAGCTTTACCCCGGGACAGGGTCCCCTTGGTGGCTACAATGAGCAGTTCTTC
TRBV7-7	NA	TRBJ2-3	NA	CASSVRGQDTQYF	TGTGCTAGCAGCGTAAGGGGACAAGATACGCAGTATTTT
TRBV28	NA	TRBJ1-1	NA	CASSLRSIRAFF	TGTGCCAGCAGTTTGCGGTCGATTCGGGCTTTCTTT
TRBV7-2	NA	TRBJ2-2	NA	CASSLRGRNTGELFF	TGTGCCAGCAGCTTACGAGGGCGCAACACCGGGGAGCTGTTTTTT
TRBV5-1	TRBD2	TRBJ2-7	NA	CASSLLSGRGSSYEQYF	TGCGCCAGCAGCTTGCTTAGCGGGAGGGGATCATCCTACGAGCAGTACTTC
TRBV13	NA	TRBJ2-7	few	CASSLFGALGAHHF	TGTGCCAGCAGCTTATTTGGGGCCTTGGGGGCGCATCACTTC
TRBV29-1	TRBD2	TRBJ2-7	NA	CSAGRGDYRWGNYEQYF	TGCAGCGCCGGGCGCGGGGACTATCGATGGGGGAACTACGAGCAGTACTTC
TRBV7-2	NA	TRBJ2-2	few	CASSLGGSRNTGELFF	TGTGCCAGCAGCTTAGGAGGAAGCCGAAACACCGGGGAGCTGTTTTTT
TRBV18	NA	TRBJ2-3	NA	CASSRYSPRTDTQYF	TGTGCCAGCTCACGGTATAGCCCTCGCACAGATACGCAGTATTTT
TRBV29-1	NA	TRBJ1-2	NA	CSVQGAPRGYTF	TGCAGCGTGCAAGGGGCCCCCCGGGGCTACACCTTC
TRBV5-1	TRBD1	TRBJ1-2	NA	CASSSDQQGAYGYTF	TGCGCCAGCAGCTCGGACCAACAGGGGGCCTATGGCTACACCTTC
TRBV2	NA	TRBJ2-7	NA	CASSDNRARGQQYF	TGTGCCAGCAGTGATAACAGGGCCCGTGGGCAGCAGTACTTC
TRBV5-6	TRBD1	TRBJ2-7	NA	CASSPGQDEQYF	TGTGCCAGCAGCCCCGGACAGGACGAGCAGTACTTC
TRBV19	NA	TRBJ1-1	NA	CASKAGRGTEAFF	TGTGCCAGTAAGGCGGGGCGAGGGACTGAAGCTTTCTTT
TRBV11-2	TRBD1	TRBJ1-1	NA	CASSTPSGGTEAFF	TGTGCCAGCAGCACCCCCTCAGGGGGCACTGAAGCTTTCTTT
TRBV7-9	NA	TRBJ1-4	NA	CASSFTADEKLFF	TGTGCCAGCAGCTTCACAGCGGATGAAAAACTGTTTTTT
TRBV11-2	NA	TRBJ1-2	few	CASSLGLRNYGYTF	TGTGCCAGCAGCCTTGGACTCCGTAACTATGGCTACACCTTC
TRBV5-1	TRBD1	TRBJ2-2	few	CASSLGDRATGELFF	TGCGCCAGCAGCTTGGGGGACAGGGCCACCGGGGAGCTGTTTTTT
TRBV13	TRBD1	TRBJ2-7	NA	CASSPGTDPYEQYF	TGTGCCAGCAGCCCCGGGACAGACCCCTACGAGCAGTACTTC
TRBV5-1	NA	TRBJ2-1	NA	CASTVLSGPSNNEQFF	TGCGCCAGCACCGTACTGAGCGGGCCGTCTAATAATGAGCAGTTCTTC